This TCR beta chain was observed in a study of T cells expressing NK-cell markers. Study as a whole: The study drew TCR beta repertoires from sorted CD3+CD56+NKG2C+, CD3+CD56+NKG2C- and CD3+CD56-NKG2C+ T cells.

For this clonotype: Its target is not known.

What made the TCR beta cDNA was 5'RACE template switching with UMIs. From its re-call of the 5' RACE reads, TCRdb lists each CDR3 protein once, without DNA. This sample carries 200,000 to 300,000 distinct CDR3 sequences, with 3.5% to 5% going to the ten biggest clones. The study's findings and limits: Questions lingered over whether expanded NKG2C+ T cell clones were HCMV-specific.

Source material: blood T cells: a sorted CD56 or NKG2C T cell subset, CD4+ or CD8+ T cells, or bulk PBMC T cells (not recorded which). This clonotype originated in a woman between 18 and 70 years old in good health.

CDR3 in amino acids: CASSYGAQNTEAFF. The chain joins TRBV6-5 to TRBJ1-1; TCRdb designates TRBD1, a call that cannot be tested without DNA. This CDR3 contains 14 residues. Germline-derived CDR1 and CDR2 are MNHEY and SVGAGI.